This T cell receptor beta chain was sequenced for a study of cytomegalovirus exposure and HLA in healthy donors. Points from the study as a whole: An analysis done earlier found most TCR beta V segments productive about 90% or about 30% of the time. Donors belonging to an Asian-associated ancestry cluster reportedly showed fewer N-insertions in productive TCRs than the roughly 700-donor mean, according to what a later analysis found. A later examination showed that TCR association rates differed by HLA locus, with DRB1 most and HLA-C fewest. Analysis was carried out at a later point, and it linked a missense DCLRE1C variant to TCR beta V- and J-gene trimming.

Germline CDR1 reads SGHVS; CDR2 reads FQNEAQ. This CDR3 comprises 18 residues. V lost 4 bases, J lost 2 bases, and 22 bases lay in between. PCR primers comprised 60 Vbeta and 13 Jbeta primers. Sequencing used immunoSEQ multiplex PCR; TCRdb keeps in-frame clones, though not all of them. The table records 100,000 to 150,000 clones, around two thirds of them present only once. With respect to this clone: The antigen is undetermined.

This chain links TRBV7-8 with TRBJ2-3, with D possibly matching TRBD1 (6 bases). The receptor comes from a woman aged 40 to 50 in good health and CMV-seronegative. Sequenced material: PBMCs. The DNA for the CDR3 is TGTGCCAGCAGCTCCACGCCCCGGACTGGGGGCCACACAGATACGCAGTATTTT. Encoded protein: CASSSTPRTGGHTDTQYF.